This T cell receptor beta chain was identified during a study of cytomegalovirus exposure and HLA in healthy donors. This clone was picked up a small number of times. PCR primers comprised 60 Vbeta and 13 Jbeta primers. Using immunoSEQ multiplex PCR, the repertoire was profiled, and TCRdb retains in-frame clones only, with some absent. Found here are 200,000 to 250,000 clones, roughly 70% of them singletons; the top ten hold 1.5% to 2%. This receptor was identified in a young woman in good health and CMV-seronegative. Sequenced sample: PBMCs.

The CDR3 DNA follows: TGTGCCAGCAGCTTAACGCGGGACGGTCACACTGAAGCTTTCTTT. It is translated as CASSLTRDGHTEAFF. The rearrangement joins TRBV7-3 to TRBJ1-1, with a weak D call TRBD1 (5 bases). This CDR3 has 15 amino acids. The V and J ends lost 0 bases and 3 bases respectively, with 11 bases between them. Per the germline V gene, CDR1 is SGHTA and CDR2 is FQGTGA.